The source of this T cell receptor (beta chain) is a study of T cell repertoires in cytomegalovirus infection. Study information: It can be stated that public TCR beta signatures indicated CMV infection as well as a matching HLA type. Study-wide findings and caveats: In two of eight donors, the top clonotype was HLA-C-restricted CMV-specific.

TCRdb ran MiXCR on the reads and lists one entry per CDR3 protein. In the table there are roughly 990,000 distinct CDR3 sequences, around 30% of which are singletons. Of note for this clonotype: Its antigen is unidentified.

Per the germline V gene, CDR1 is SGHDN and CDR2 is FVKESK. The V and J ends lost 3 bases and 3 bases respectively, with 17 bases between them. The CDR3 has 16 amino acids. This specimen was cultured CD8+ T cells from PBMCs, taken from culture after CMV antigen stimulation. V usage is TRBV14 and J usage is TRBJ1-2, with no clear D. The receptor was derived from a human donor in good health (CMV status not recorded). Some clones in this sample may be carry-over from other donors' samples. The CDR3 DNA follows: TGTGCCAGCAGCCACTCGGGTACACCCTTGGACTATGGCTACACCTTC. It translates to CASSHSGTPLDYGYTF.